This TCR beta chain was recovered during a study of blood T cell repertoires in COVID-19. Background on the study: Some COVID-19 samples were acute and others convalescent; all came from the United States, Italy and Spain.

In the original processing: Counts of nucleated cells, estimated from reference gene primer amplification, were obtained. Clones were read by immunoSEQ multiplex PCR, and TCRdb kept only the in-frame ones, dropping some. V and J calls and clone size come straight from that table; D and trimming were deduced from the DNA. The sample lists approximately 150,000 clones; roughly 89% were seen once. The CDR3 has 15 amino acids. J was trimmed by 0 bases and V by 2 bases; bases with no gene match: 3. The germline V gene has CDR1 ENHRY and CDR2 SYGVKD. V is TRBV10-3 and J is TRBJ2-7; TRBD2 aligns across 8 bases. This clonotype was obtained from a human donor in a cohort sampled during active COVID-19. Material: peripheral blood. CDR3 region: CAISETGGSSYEQYF. CDR3 nucleotide sequence: TGTGCCATCAGTGAGACGGGGGGGAGCTCCTACGAGCAGTACTTC.